The 27 T cell receptor beta chains listed next were all sequenced from one sample in a study of CD8 T cells in Susac syndrome. The RNA input was 0.5 to 1 ug, and it was reverse transcribed with random hexamers. One entry per CDR3 protein, called by TCRdb with MiXCR from the immunoSEQ multiplex PCR reads. The sample lists 250,000 to 300,000 distinct CDR3 sequences, approximately 85% occurring once. Sequenced sample: CD8+ T cells from PBMCs. The receptors come from a human donor with multiple sclerosis.

The CDR3 region has the DNA TGTGCAAGTCACCCAGGCGGGAGGACCTCCTACAATGAGCAGTTCTTC. Translating gives CASHPGGRTSYNEQFF. The rearrangement joins TRBV12-2 to TRBJ2-1; the table's D call TRBD2 went unverified against the DNA. TRBV12-2 is designated a pseudogene. This CDR3 has 16 residues.

This chain links TRBV10-3 with TRBJ2-7; 7 bases map to TRBD1. V lost 0 bases to trimming and J lost 0 bases; unmatched junction nucleotides: 5. Per the germline V gene, CDR1 is ENHRY and CDR2 is SYGVKD. This CDR3 comprises 16 residues. The chain's CDR3 is CAISESGTVYSYEQYF. In nucleotides, the CDR3 is TGTGCCATCAGTGAGTCCGGGACAGTCTACTCCTACGAGCAGTACTTC.

J is TRBJ2-1 and V is TRBV20-1, with TRBD2 identical over 11 bases. Germline CDR1 and CDR2: DFQATT and SNEGSKA (reference sequence). The CDR3 has 17 residues. J lost 4 bases, V lost 1 base, and 9 bases had no gene match. The CDR3 nucleotides read TGCAGTGCTAGAGCCCTGGGGGGGACTAGCGGTTACAATGAGCAGTTCTTC. Its translation: CSARALGGTSGYNEQFF.

The genes are TRBV29-1 and TRBJ2-3; perhaps TRBD2 as D (5 bases). Trimming removed 6 bases at V and 4 bases at J, with 14 bases between. The CDR3 runs to 13 residues. The germline CDR1 and CDR2 sequences are SQVTM and ANQGSEA. The CDR3 loop reads CSVPGSPPDTQYF. CDR3 coding DNA: TGCAGCGTCCCGGGGAGCCCCCCAGATACGCAGTATTTT.

This sequence joins TRBV23-1 and TRBJ1-5, with D maybe TRBD1 (5 bases). TRBV23-1 is known as an ORF, though its function is uncertain. The CDR3 runs to 15 residues. The V end lost 6 bases, the J end lost 9 bases, and 21 bases lay between the germline ends. The CDR3 protein is CASSDSCGASPPQHF. CDR3 DNA: TGCGCCAGCAGCGACTCCTGTGGGGCTTCTCCGCCCCAGCATTTT.

This chain joins TRBV27 and TRBJ2-5, with 12 bases that match TRBD1. The germline V gene has CDR1 MNHEY and CDR2 SMNVEV (reference sequence). The CDR3 is made up of 19 amino acids. V lost 6 bases to trimming and J lost 5 bases; unmatched junction nucleotides: 19. The CDR3 bases are TGTGCCAGCAGCGCTTTATTCGTTTCGAGGGACAGGGGGCCGGAGACCCAGTACTTC. Encoded protein: CASSALFVSRDRGPETQYF.

The J gene is TRBJ1-2, the V gene TRBV29-1; D unclear. This CDR3 contains 15 residues. Germline assignment: CDR1 SQVTM and CDR2 ANQGSEA. The ends were cut back, 0 bases at V and 3 bases at J, with 14 bases in the middle. CDR3 DNA sequence: TGCAGCGTTGAAGATCGACGAGTGTGGGACTATGGCTACACCTTC. It yields the protein CSVEDRRVWDYGYTF.

This clonotype was found a few times. The CDR3 region is CTARAGGGYEQFF. DNA of the CDR3: TGCACCGCCCGGGCAGGCGGGGGGTATGAGCAGTTCTTC. The rearrangement links TRBV20-1 to TRBJ2-1; 8 nucleotides line up with TRBD2. CDR1 and CDR2 (germline): DFQATT, SNEGSKA (reference sequence). The CDR3 runs 13 residues.

A single count supports this clonotype. The chain links TRBV7-9 to TRBJ2-1; weak D call: TRBD2 (5 bases). V was shortened by 5 bases and J by 7 bases, with 21 bases between the two germline ends. Germline V gene sequence: CDR1 SEHNR, CDR2 FQNEAQ (reference sequence). CDR3 length: 16 amino acids. This CDR3 is CASSPRVTSLWNEQFF. The DNA for the CDR3 is TGTGCCAGCAGCCCGAGGGTAACGAGCCTCTGGAATGAGCAGTTCTTC.

This clonotype was counted between two and nine times. V is TRBV28 and J is TRBJ2-7, with 7 bases aligning to TRBD2. The CDR3 loop spans 13 amino acids. J lost 4 bases, V lost 2 bases, and 2 bases had no gene match. Germline assignment: CDR1 MDHEN and CDR2 SYDVKM. CDR3 loop: CASSLAGEYEQYF. Here the CDR3 DNA reads TGTGCCAGCAGTTTAGCGGGAGAGTACGAGCAGTACTTC.

This rearrangement joins TRBV7-9 to TRBJ1-3; unclear D gene. Per germline, CDR1 SEHNR and CDR2 FQNEAQ (reference sequence). V shed 2 bases and J shed 2 bases, with 16 bases lying between them. The CDR3 totals 17 residues. CDR3 loop: CASSLRYKATTGNTIYF. CDR3 DNA: TGTGCCAGCAGCTTACGGTACAAGGCGACTACTGGAAACACCATATATTTT.

In nucleotides, the CDR3 is TGTGCCAGCAGTTTACCGAGATACAGGGTGCCTGGGGCCAACGTCCTGACTTTC. Translating gives CASSLPRYRVPGANVLTF. The chain employs TRBV28 and TRBJ2-6; possible D gene TRBD1, 6 bases. Germline V lookup: CDR1 MDHEN, CDR2 SYDVKM. CDR3 length: 18 amino acids. Trimming removed 2 bases at V and 2 bases at J, with 16 bases between.

The chain is built from TRBV5-1 and TRBJ1-1; no definite D call. Germline V gene sequence: CDR1 SGHRS, CDR2 YFSETQ. The V gene lost 1 base and the J gene lost 5 bases, with 9 bases spanning the gap. CDR3 length: 13 residues. In DNA form, the CDR3 reads TGCGCCAGCAGCTTGTATGGGTCGACTGAAGCTTTCTTT. This translates into CASSLYGSTEAFF.

The CDR3 nucleotides are TGTGCCAGCAGCTTGTGGCTAGCGGGAGTTAACACCGGGGAGCTGTTTTTT. Translating it yields CASSLWLAGVNTGELFF. The chain is built from TRBV5-4 and TRBJ2-2, with TRBD2 matching over 10 bases. The CDR3 totals 17 residues. Germline V gene lookup returns CDR1 SGHNT and CDR2 YYREEE (reference sequence). V gave up 1 base and J gave up 2 bases; unmatched junction bases: 5.

The chain recombines TRBV20-1 with TRBJ2-7; possibly TRBD2 for D (6 bases). Germline assignment: CDR1 DFQATT and CDR2 SNEGSKA (reference sequence). Trimming stripped 6 bases from V and 3 bases from J, with 9 bases between. This CDR3 has 11 residues. The DNA of the CDR3 is TGCAGTGCCTGGGACTTCTACGAGCAGTACTTC. It translates to CSAWDFYEQYF.

Regarding this clonotype: The germline gene is not matched at one end of the junction; a read error may be the cause. The chain carries TRBV27 and TRBJ2-1, with 8 bases matching TRBD2. The CDR3 totals 16 residues. From germline, CDR1 is MNHEY and CDR2 SMNVEV (reference sequence). CDR3 nucleotides: TGTGCCAGCAGTTTAGGAGCGGGAGTGGGATACAATGAGCAGTCTTTC. Translating gives CASSLGAGVGYNEQSF.

This chain uses TRBV30 with TRBJ2-7, with 8 bases matching TRBD2. J lost 6 bases, V lost 5 bases, and 12 bases had no gene match. Germline loops: CDR1 GTSNPN, CDR2 SVGIG (reference sequence). This CDR3 is 14 amino acids long. The CDR3 DNA sequence: TGTGCCTGGGAAGTTGGGGCCGGGACTAGCGAGCAGTACTTC. This sequence encodes CAWEVGAGTSEQYF.

This clonotype was detected only once. The chain joins TRBV4-3 to TRBJ2-7; TRBD2 agrees at 7 bases. Per the germline V gene, CDR1 is LGHNA and CDR2 is YSLEER. The trim removed 1 base at V and 7 bases at J, leaving 22 bases unmatched. CDR3 length: 19 residues. The CDR3 reads CASSQAQGHLAALRGEQYF. CDR3 DNA sequence: TGCGCCAGCAGCCAAGCCCAAGGTCATCTAGCGGCCCTTCGGGGGGAGCAGTACTTC.

J is TRBJ2-1 and V is TRBV7-9; 10 bases are a match to TRBD2. This CDR3 comprises 16 residues. Germline-derived CDR1 and CDR2 are SEHNR and FQNEAQ (reference sequence). After removal of 1 base from V and 6 bases from J, the junction contained 6 bases not matched to a gene. The CDR3 here is CASSLGIAGGRNEQFF. CDR3 sequence (DNA): TGTGCCAGCAGCTTAGGTATAGCGGGAGGTCGCAATGAGCAGTTCTTC. The full variable domain, its missing parts supplied by reference TRBV7-9 and TRBJ2-1, is DTGVSQNPRHKITKRGQNVTFRCDPISEHNRLYWYRQTLGQGPEFLTYFQNEAQLEKSRLLSDRFSAERPKGSFSTLEIQRTEQGDSAMYLCASSLGIAGGRNEQFFGPGTRLTVL.

This clonotype was counted a few times. This rearrangement joins TRBV6-1 to TRBJ1-2; no clear D. The V and J ends lost 10 bases and 7 bases respectively, with 16 bases between them. Germline assignment: CDR1 MNHNS and CDR2 SASEGT. The CDR3 runs 12 residues. CDR3 sequence (DNA): TGTGCCACAGAGGGAGGGTCAGCTGGCTACACCTTC. Its translation is CATEGGSAGYTF.

The chain is built from TRBV12-3 or TRBV12-4 and TRBJ1-1; 8 bases match TRBD1. This CDR3 region has 13 residues. V shed 11 bases, J shed 1 base, and the junction held 6 bases outside the gene matches. CDR3 DNA: TGTGCCGGTGGACAGGGACGGAACACTGAAGCTTTCTTT. Its protein is CAGGQGRNTEAFF.

The V and J genes are TRBV30 and TRBJ1-2; D is possibly TRBD1 (5 bases). Germline V CDR1 and CDR2: GTSNPN, SVGIG (reference sequence). CDR3 length: 12 residues. The V end was cut by 2 bases, the J end by 11 bases, with 15 bases between. The CDR3 reads CAWSHSPGPYTF. In nucleotides, the CDR3 is TGTGCCTGGAGTCACAGTCCGGGGCCTTACACCTTC.

This chain connects TRBV7-9 to TRBJ1-1, with 8 bases matching TRBD1. After removal of 5 bases from V and 1 base from J, the junction contained 18 bases not matched to a gene. The CDR3 has 19 residues. Germline CDR1 is SEHNR and CDR2 is FQNEAQ (reference sequence). Here the CDR3 reads CASSPIRGQGRTPNTEAFF. CDR3 DNA: TGTGCCAGCAGCCCAATCAGAGGACAGGGACGAACACCGAACACTGAAGCTTTCTTT.

The rearrangement links TRBV7-9 to TRBJ2-3; D may be TRBD2 (5 bases). Germline CDR1 and CDR2: SEHNR and FQNEAQ (reference sequence). Trimming cost V 1 base and J 9 bases, with 23 bases left between them. CDR3 length equals 17 residues. This CDR3 reads CASSLEFEGRSPRTQYF. For the CDR3, the DNA is TGTGCCAGCAGCTTAGAGTTTGAGGGCCGATCCCCGCGGACGCAGTATTTT.

The chain is built from TRBV11-2 and TRBJ2-1; 10 nucleotides line up with TRBD2. Germline assignment: CDR1 SGHAT and CDR2 FQNNGV. The CDR3 spans 15 residues. J lost 7 bases, V lost 5 bases, and 8 bases had no gene match. This chain's CDR3 is CASSPGLAEMNEQFF. In DNA, the CDR3 is TGTGCCAGCAGCCCCGGACTAGCGGAGATGAATGAGCAGTTCTTC.

The chain carries TRBV6-1 and TRBJ2-1; no clear D gene. Germline V CDR1 and CDR2: MNHNS, SASEGT. V was cut by 0 bases and J by 0 bases, with 6 bases left in between. The CDR3 has 15 residues. The CDR3 nucleotides are TGTGCCAGCAGTGAAGCATGGAGCTCCTACAATGAGCAGTTCTTC. This gives the protein CASSEAWSSYNEQFF.

V usage is TRBV4-3 and J usage is TRBJ2-6, with D unclear. Germline assignment: CDR1 LGHNA and CDR2 YSLEER. V was pared by 0 bases and J by 3 bases, with 9 bases between. The length of the CDR3 is 16 residues. The CDR3 sequence is CASSQDTTGGANVLTF. CDR3 in DNA: TGCGCCAGCAGCCAAGATACTACCGGTGGGGCCAACGTCCTGACTTTC.